This T cell receptor (beta chain) was retrieved from a study of vaccination and CD4 T cells after COVID-19. Noted treatment: roughly 10-day PBMC culture with coronavirus spike peptide pools or control peptides (ViraFEST assay). First, ViraFEST expanded antigen-specific T cells with peptide pools, and next it sequenced the TCRs. Cultured CD4+ T-cell DNA underwent Oncomine TCR Beta short-read sequencing. From cultured CD4+ T cells, genomic DNA was extracted. TCRdb reanalysed the PCR reads using MiXCR and keeps one entry per CDR3 protein. The sample holds approximately 7,000 distinct CDR3 sequences, about three quarters seen once. Germline V gives CDR1 SGHVS, CDR2 FQNEAQ. V shed 7 bases and J 6 bases; nucleotides not matched to a gene: 9. The CDR3 consists of 13 residues. As to this clonotype: The antigen is undetermined.

The specimen was CD4+ T cells from blood, cultured in vitro. This sequence was found in a human donor who had recovered from COVID-19. The rearrangement uses TRBV7-8 and TRBJ2-7, with TRBD1 matching 7 bases. This CDR3 is CASIQTGYGEQYF. DNA of the CDR3: TGTGCCAGCATACAGACAGGGTACGGCGAGCAGTACTTC.